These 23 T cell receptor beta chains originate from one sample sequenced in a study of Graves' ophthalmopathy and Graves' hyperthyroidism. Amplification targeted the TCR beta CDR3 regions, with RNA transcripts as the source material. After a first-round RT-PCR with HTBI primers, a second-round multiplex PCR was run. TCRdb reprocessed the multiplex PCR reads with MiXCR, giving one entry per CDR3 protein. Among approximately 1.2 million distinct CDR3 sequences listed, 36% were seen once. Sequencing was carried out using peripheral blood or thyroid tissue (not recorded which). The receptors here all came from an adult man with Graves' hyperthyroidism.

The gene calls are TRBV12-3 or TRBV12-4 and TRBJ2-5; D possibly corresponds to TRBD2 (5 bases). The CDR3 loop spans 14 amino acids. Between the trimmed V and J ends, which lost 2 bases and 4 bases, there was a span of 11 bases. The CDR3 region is CASSLRAGLETQYF. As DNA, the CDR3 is TGTGCCAGCAGTTTACGGGCGGGTTTAGAGACCCAGTACTTC.

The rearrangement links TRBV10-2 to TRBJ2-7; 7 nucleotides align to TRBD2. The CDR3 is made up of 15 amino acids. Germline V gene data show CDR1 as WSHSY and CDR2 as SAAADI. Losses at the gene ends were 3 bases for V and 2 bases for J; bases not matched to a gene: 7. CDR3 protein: CASSERRAGAYEQYF. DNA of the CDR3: TGCGCCAGCAGTGAACGTAGGGCGGGAGCCTACGAGCAGTACTTC.

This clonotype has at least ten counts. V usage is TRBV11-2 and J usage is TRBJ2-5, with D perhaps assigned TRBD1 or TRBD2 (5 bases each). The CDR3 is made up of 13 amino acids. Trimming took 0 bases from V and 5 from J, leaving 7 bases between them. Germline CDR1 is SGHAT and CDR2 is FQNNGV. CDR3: CASSLEGTETQYF. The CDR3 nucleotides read TGTGCCAGCAGCTTAGAAGGGACCGAGACCCAGTACTTC.

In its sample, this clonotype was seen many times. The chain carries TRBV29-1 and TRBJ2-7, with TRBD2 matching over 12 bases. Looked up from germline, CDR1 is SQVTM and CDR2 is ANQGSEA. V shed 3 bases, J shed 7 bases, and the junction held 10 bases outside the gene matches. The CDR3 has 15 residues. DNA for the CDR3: TGCAGCGTTGACGACCCCAGACTAGCGGGGGATGAGCAGTACTTC. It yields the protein CSVDDPRLAGDEQYF.

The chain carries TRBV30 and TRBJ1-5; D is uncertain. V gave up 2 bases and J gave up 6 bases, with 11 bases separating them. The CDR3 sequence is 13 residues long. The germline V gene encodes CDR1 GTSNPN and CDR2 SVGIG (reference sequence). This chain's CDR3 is CAWSYGVGQPQHF. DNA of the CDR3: TGTGCCTGGAGTTATGGGGTGGGTCAGCCCCAGCATTTT.

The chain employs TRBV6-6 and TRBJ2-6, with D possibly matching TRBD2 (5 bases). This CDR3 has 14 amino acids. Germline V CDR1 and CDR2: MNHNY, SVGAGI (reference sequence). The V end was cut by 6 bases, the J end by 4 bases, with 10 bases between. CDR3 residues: CASSLPGGANVLTF. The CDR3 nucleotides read TGTGCCAGCAGCCTCCCGGGGGGGGCCAACGTCCTGACTTTC.

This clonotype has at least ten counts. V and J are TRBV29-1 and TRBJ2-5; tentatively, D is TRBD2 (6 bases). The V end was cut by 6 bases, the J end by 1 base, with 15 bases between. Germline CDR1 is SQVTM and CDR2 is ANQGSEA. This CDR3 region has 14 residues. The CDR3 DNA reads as TGCAGCGTCTCCACCCCGGGACTCCAAGAGACCCAGTACTTC. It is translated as CSVSTPGLQETQYF.

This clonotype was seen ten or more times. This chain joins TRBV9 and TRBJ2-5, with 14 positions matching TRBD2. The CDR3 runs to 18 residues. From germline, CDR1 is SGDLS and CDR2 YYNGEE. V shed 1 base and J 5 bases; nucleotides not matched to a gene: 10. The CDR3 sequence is CASSVSGTSGSLGETQYF. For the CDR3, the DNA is TGTGCCAGCAGCGTATCGGGGACTAGCGGGAGTCTTGGCGAGACCCAGTACTTC. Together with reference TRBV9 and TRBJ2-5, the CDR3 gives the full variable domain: DSGVTQTPKHLITATGQRVTLRCSPRSGDLSVYWYQQSLDQGLQFLIQYYNGEERAKGNILERFSAQQFPDLHSELNLSSLELGDSALYFCASSVSGTSGSLGETQYFGPGTRLLVL.

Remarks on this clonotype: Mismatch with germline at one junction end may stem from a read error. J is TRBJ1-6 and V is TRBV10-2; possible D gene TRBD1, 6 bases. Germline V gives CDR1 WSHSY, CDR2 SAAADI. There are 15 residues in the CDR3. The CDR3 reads CASSARTDHNSPLHF. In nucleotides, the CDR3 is TGTGCCAGCAGTGCCAGGACAGATCATAATTCACCCCTCCACTTT.

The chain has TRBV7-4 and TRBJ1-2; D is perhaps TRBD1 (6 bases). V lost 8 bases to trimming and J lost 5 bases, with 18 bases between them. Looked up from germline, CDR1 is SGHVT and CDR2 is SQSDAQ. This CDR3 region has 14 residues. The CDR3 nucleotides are TGTGCCAGCGTGAGGGGGGGGACCTCATATGGCTACACCTTC. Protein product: CASVRGGTSYGYTF.

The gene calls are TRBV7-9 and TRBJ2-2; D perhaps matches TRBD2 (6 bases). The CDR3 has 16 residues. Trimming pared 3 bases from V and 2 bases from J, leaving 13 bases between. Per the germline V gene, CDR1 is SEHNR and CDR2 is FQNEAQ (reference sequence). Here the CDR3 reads CASSFGGSGNTGELFF. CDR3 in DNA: TGTGCCAGCAGCTTCGGAGGGTCAGGAAACACCGGGGAGCTGTTTTTT.

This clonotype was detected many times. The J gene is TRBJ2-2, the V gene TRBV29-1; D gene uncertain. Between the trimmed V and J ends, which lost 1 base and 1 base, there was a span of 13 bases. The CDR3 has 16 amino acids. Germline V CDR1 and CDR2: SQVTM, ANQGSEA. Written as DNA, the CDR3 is TGCAGCGTTGAAGGATCGGATAAAATGAACACCGGGGAGCTGTTTTTT. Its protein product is CSVEGSDKMNTGELFF.

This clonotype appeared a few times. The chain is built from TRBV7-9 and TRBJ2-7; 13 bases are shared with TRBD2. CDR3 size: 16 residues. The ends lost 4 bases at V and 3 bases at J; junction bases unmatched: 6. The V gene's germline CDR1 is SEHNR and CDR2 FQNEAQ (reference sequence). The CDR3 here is CASSSGTSGNNYEQYF. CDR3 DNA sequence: TGTGCCAGCAGCTCGGGGACTAGCGGGAACAACTACGAGCAGTACTTC.

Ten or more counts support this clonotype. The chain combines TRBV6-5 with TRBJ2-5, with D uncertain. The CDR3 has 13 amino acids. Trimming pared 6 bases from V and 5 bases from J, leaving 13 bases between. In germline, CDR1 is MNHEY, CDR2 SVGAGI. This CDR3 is CASRIGLGETQYF. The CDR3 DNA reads TGTGCCAGCAGAATAGGGCTGGGGGAGACCCAGTACTTC.

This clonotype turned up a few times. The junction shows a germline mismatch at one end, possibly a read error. CDR3 DNA: TGTGCCAGCAGTGAAGGCAGGCACACTGAAGCTTTCTTT. The encoded protein is CASSEGRHTEAFF. The rearrangement links TRBV10-3 to TRBJ1-1, with D uncertain. CDR1 and CDR2 from the germline V gene are ENHRY and SYGVKD. The CDR3 totals 13 residues.

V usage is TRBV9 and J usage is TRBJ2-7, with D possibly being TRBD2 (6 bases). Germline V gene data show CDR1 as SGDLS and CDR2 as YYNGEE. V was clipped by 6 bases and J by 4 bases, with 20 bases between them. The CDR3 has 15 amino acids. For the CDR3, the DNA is TGTGCCAGCAAGTCACAATGGGCGGGGTCGTACGAGCAGTACTTC. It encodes CASKSQWAGSYEQYF.

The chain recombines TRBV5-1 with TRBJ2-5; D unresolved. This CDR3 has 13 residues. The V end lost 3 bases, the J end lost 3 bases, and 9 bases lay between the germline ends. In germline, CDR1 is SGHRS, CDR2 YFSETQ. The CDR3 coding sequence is TGCGCCAGCAGCTCACCGCGAGAAGAGACCCAGTACTTC. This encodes CASSSPREETQYF. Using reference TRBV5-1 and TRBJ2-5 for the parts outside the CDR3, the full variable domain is KAGVTQTPRYLIKTRGQQVTLSCSPISGHRSVSWYQQTPGQGLQFLFEYFSETQRNKGNFPGRFSGRQFSNSRSEMNVSTLELGDSALYLCASSSPREETQYFGPGTRLLVL.

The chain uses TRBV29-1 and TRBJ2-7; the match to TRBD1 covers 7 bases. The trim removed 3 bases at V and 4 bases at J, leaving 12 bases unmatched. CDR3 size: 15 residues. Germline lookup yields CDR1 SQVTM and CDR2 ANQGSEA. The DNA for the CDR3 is TGCAGCGTTGATGGGGCAGGGGGAACAGTGTACGAGCAGTACTTC. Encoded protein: CSVDGAGGTVYEQYF.

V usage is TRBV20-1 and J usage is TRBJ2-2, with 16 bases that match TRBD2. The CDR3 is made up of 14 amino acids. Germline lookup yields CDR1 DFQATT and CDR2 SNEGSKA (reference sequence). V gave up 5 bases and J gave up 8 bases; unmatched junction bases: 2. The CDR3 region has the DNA TGCAGTGCTGCGGGACTAGCGGGGGGGGGGGAGCTGTTTTTT. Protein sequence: CSAAGLAGGGELFF.

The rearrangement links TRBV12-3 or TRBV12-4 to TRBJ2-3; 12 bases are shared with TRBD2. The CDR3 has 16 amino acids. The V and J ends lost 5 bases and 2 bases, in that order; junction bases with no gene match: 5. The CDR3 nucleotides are TGTGCCAGCAGTCACCGGACTAGCGGGGCCACAGATACGCAGTATTTT. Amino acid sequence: CASSHRTSGATDTQYF.

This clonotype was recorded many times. CDR3 region: CASSGTGFREEETQYF. The CDR3 nucleotides read TGTGCCAGCAGCGGGACAGGGTTTAGGGAGGAAGAGACCCAGTACTTC. J is TRBJ2-5 and V is TRBV5-5; TRBD1 matches at 9 bases. CDR1 and CDR2 (germline): SGHKS, YYEKEE (reference sequence). The CDR3 loop spans 16 amino acids. Germline trimming cut 4 bases from V and 3 bases from J; bases unmatched to any gene: 10.

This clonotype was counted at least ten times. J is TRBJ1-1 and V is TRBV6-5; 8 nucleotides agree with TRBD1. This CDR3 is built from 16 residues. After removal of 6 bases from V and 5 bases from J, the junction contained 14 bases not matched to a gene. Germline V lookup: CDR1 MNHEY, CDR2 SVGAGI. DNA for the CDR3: TGTGCCAGCAGCCTATCATTAACAGGGGGTAAGACTGAAGCTTTCTTT. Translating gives CASSLSLTGGKTEAFF.

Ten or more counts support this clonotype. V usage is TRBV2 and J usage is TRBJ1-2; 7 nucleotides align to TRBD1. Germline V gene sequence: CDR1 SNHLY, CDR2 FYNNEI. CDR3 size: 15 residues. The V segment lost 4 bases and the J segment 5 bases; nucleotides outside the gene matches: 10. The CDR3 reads CASSVAGGIPYGYTF. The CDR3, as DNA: TGTGCCAGCAGTGTGGCAGGGGGGATACCTTATGGCTACACCTTC.